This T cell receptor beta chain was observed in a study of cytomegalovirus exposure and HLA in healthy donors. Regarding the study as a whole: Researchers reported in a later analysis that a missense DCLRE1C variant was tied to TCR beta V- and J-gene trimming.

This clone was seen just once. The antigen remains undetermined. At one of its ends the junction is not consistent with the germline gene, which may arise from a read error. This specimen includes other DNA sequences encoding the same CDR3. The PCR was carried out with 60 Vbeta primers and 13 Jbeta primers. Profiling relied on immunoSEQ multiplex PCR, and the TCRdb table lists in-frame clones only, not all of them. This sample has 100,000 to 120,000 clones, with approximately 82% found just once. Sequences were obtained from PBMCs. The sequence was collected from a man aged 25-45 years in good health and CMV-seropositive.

The CDR3 reads CASTETRRSTGELFF. The CDR3 bases are TGTGCCAGCACCGAAACGCGGCGGAGCACCGGAGAGCTGTTTTTT. The rearrangement links TRBV7-2 to TRBJ2-2; D is unresolved. The CDR3 consists of 15 residues. CDR1 is SGHTA, CDR2 FQGNSA, per germline.